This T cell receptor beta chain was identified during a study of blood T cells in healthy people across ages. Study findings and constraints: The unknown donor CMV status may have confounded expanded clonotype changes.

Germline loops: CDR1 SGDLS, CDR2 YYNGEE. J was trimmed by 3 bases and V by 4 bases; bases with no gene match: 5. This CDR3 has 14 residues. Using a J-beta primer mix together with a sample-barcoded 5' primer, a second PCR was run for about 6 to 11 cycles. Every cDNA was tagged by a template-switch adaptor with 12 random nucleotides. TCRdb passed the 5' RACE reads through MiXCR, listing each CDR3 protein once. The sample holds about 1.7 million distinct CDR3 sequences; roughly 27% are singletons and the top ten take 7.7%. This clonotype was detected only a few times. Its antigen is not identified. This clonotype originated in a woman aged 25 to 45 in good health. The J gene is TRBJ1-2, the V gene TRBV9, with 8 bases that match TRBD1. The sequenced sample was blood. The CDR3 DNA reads TGTGCCAGCAGCCAGGACAGGGACGACTATGGCTACACCTTC. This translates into CASSQDRDDYGYTF.